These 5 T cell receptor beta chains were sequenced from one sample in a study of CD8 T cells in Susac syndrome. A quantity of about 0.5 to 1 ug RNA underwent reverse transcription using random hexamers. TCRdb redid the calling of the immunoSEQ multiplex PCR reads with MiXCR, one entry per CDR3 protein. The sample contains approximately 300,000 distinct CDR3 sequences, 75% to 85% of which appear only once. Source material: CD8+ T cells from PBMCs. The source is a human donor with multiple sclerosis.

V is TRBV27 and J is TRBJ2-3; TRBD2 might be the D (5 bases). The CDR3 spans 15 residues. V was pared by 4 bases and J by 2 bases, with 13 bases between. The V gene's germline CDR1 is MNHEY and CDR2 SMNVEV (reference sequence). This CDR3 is CASSSLGGPTDTQYF. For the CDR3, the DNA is TGTGCCAGCAGTTCCCTAGGAGGCCCCACAGATACGCAGTATTTT.

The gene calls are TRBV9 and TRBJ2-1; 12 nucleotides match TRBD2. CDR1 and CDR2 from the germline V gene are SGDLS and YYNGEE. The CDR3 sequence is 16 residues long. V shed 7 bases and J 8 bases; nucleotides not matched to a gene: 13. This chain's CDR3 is CASGGQGLAGGYEQFF. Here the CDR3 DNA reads TGTGCCAGCGGGGGCCAGGGACTAGCGGGTGGCTATGAGCAGTTCTTC.

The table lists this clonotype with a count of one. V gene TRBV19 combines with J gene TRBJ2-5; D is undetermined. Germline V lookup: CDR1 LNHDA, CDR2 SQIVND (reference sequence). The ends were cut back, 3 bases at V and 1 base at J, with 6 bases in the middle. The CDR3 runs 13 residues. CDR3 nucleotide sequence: TGTGCCAGTAGTATCCTCCTCCAAGAGACCCAGTACTTC. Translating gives CASSILLQETQYF.

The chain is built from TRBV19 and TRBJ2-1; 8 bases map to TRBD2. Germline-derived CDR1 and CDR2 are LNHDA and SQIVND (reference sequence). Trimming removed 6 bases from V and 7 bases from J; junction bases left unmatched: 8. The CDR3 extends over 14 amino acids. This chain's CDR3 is CASRLYGGGNEQFF. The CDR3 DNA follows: TGTGCCAGTAGATTGTACGGCGGGGGGAATGAGCAGTTCTTC.

CDR3 in DNA: TGTGCCAGCAGCTCGGGACTAGGGACTAGCACAGATACGCAGTATTTT. This translates into CASSSGLGTSTDTQYF. The J gene is TRBJ2-3, the V gene TRBV7-3, with 8 bases fitting TRBD2. With 4 bases clipped from V and 0 bases from J, the junction kept 6 bases outside the gene matches. The germline CDR1 and CDR2 sequences are SGHTA and FQGTGA. The CDR3 is 16 amino acids.